This is a list of T cell receptor beta chains from one sample in a study of blood T cells in healthy people across ages. TCRdb redid the calling of the 5' RACE reads with MiXCR, one entry per CDR3 protein. The profile shows fewer than 950,000 distinct CDR3 sequences, under 40% of them singletons. Material: blood. Source of these receptors: a man aged 18 to 30 in good health. The conserved cysteine and the conserved F or W are not part of the CDR3 here. Each record gives: CDR3 length, J gene, V gene, D gene, CDR3 protein. The D gene is left open where the match is weak.

16 | TRBJ2-1 | TRBV5-1 | TRBD1 | ASSQSPDGQGEYNEQF
12 | TRBJ1-2 | TRBV5-1 | TRBD1 | ASSLGDRVWGYT
11 | TRBJ1-5 | TRBV6-1 | TRBD1 | ANRGTFYQPQH
11 | TRBJ2-2 | TRBV6-5 | - | ASSDGSSGELF
12 | TRBJ1-1 | TRBV27 | - | ASWPPGGSTEAF
12 | TRBJ1-2 | TRBV10-3 | - | AIKGSGAREGYT
13 | TRBJ1-5 | TRBV19 | - | ASSYTGIGDQPQH
13 | TRBJ1-3 | TRBV9 | - | ASSVEGVSGNTIY
11 | TRBJ1-1 | TRBV12-3/TRBV12-4 | TRBD1 | ASSYLRDSEAF
15 | - | TRBV2 | TRBD2 | ASTPNGLAGVYNEQY
14 | TRBJ1-5 | TRBV9 | - | ASSVLRTLRAQPQH
11 | TRBJ1-2 | TRBV12-3/TRBV12-4 | TRBD1 | ASRTTGGHGYT
8 | TRBJ1-2 | TRBV20-1 | - | SANSYGYT
14 | TRBJ2-1 | TRBV20-1 | - | SAFRPTETSYNEQF
14 | TRBJ2-1 | TRBV7-3 | - | ASSSNTGRSYNEQF
11 | TRBJ2-3 | TRBV29-1 | TRBD1 | SVLQGAIDTQY
12 | TRBJ2-2 | TRBV7-3 | TRBD1 | ASSSGQVTGELF
11 | TRBJ2-6 | TRBV29-1 | - | SVGASGANVLT
14 | TRBJ2-7 | TRBV20-1 | TRBD1 | SARSPLQGEIYEQY
14 | TRBJ2-3 | TRBV9 | - | ASRAPGLGEGDTQY
11 | TRBJ1-5 | TRBV7-6 | - | ASSPQRNQPQH
15 | TRBJ2-3 | TRBV6-6 | TRBD2 | ASSYLAGGKSTDTQY